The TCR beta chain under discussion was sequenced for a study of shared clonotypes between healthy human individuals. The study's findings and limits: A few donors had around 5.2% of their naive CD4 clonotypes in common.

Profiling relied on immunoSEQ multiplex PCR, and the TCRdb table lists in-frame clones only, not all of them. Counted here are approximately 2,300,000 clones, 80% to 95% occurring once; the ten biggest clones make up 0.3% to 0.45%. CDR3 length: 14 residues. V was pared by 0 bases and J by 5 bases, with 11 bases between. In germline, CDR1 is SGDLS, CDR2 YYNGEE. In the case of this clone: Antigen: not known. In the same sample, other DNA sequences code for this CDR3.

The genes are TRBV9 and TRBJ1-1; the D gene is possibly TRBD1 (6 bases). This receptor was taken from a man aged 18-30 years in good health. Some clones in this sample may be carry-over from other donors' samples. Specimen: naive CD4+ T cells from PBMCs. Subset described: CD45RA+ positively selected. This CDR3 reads CASSVAGVETEAFF. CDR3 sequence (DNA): TGTGCCAGCAGCGTAGCAGGGGTAGAGACTGAAGCTTTCTTT.